This T cell receptor (beta chain) appears in the sequencing data of a study of blood T cell repertoires in COVID-19. Study information: Some COVID-19 samples were acute and others convalescent; all came from the United States, Italy and Spain. T cells, B-cell-depleted T cells, or PBMCs supplied cDNA or gDNA.

Authors' analysis steps: Nucleated cell counts were estimated from reference gene primer amplification. The assay was immunoSEQ multiplex PCR, and TCRdb's table has in-frame clones only and misses some. V, J and clone size reflect that table, while D and trimming were determined from the DNA. This repertoire shows around 250,000 clones, 85% to 90% found once; its top ten account for around 5.9%. The germline V gene has CDR1 ENHRY and CDR2 SYGVKD. Trimming removed 10 bases at V and 0 bases at J, with 12 bases between. The CDR3 contains 13 residues. This receptor was obtained from a man in his sixties with acute or convalescent COVID-19. Sequences were obtained from peripheral blood. The V and J genes are TRBV10-3 and TRBJ1-1; no firm D call. The CDR3 DNA reads as TGTGCCACCCGAGGCCCTGTGAACACTGAAGCTTTCTTT. This gives the protein CATRGPVNTEAFF.